This passage covers 29 T cell receptor beta chains from one sample sequenced in a study of CD8+CD57+ T cells in acquired aplastic anemia. Whoever was chosen for sequencing had shown CD8+CD57+ cell expansion by flow cytometry. Genomic DNA, the template, was used for profiling of the TCR beta VDJ and CDR3. TCRdb fed the reads into MiXCR, producing one record per CDR3 protein. Among under 350,000 distinct CDR3 sequences listed, roughly 53% were seen once. The source material was sorted CD4+, CD8+, or CD8+CD57+ T cells (not recorded which) from PBMCs. All receptors derive from a human donor with aplastic anemia.

This clonotype was seen repeatedly, ten times or more. The CDR3 sequence is CASSATRGDNEQFF. CDR3 coding DNA: TGTGCCAGCAGTGCAACCCGGGGTGACAATGAGCAGTTCTTC. The rearrangement joins TRBV6-5 to TRBJ2-1, with D maybe TRBD2 (5 bases). The CDR3 contains 14 residues. The ends were cut back, 5 bases at V and 5 bases at J, with 13 bases in the middle. Germline values: CDR1 MNHEY, CDR2 SVGAGI.

This clonotype was seen just once. V gene TRBV15 combines with J gene TRBJ1-5; no reliable D call. The CDR3 covers 14 residues. CDR1 LNHNV and CDR2 YYDKDF come from the germline V gene (reference sequence). The V and J ends lost 0 bases and 4 bases respectively, with 7 bases between them. CDR3 sequence: CATSRDLGNQPQHF. CDR3 in DNA: TGTGCCACCAGCAGAGATCTGGGAAATCAGCCCCAGCATTTT.

In DNA form, the CDR3 reads TGTGCCAGCACCACCTCGTTTGTGGGCAGGGTGGATTACGAGCAGTACTTC. It specifies CASTTSFVGRVDYEQYF. The chain has TRBV9 and TRBJ2-7; D possibly corresponds to TRBD1 (5 bases). Trimming removed 6 bases from V and 4 bases from J, with 26 bases in between. Germline values: CDR1 SGDLS, CDR2 YYNGEE. The CDR3 runs to 17 residues.

J is TRBJ2-3 and V is TRBV10-2, with D possibly being TRBD1 or TRBD2 (6 bases each). V lost 6 bases and J lost 1, with 14 bases in between. The CDR3 is 15 amino acids. Germline V gene sequence: CDR1 WSHSY, CDR2 SAAADI. CDR3 amino acids: CASSSGEARTDTQYF. CDR3 sequence (DNA): TGCGCCAGCAGCTCAGGGGAGGCTCGCACAGATACGCAGTATTTT.

The gene calls are TRBV7-3 and TRBJ2-6, with D perhaps TRBD1 or TRBD2 (5 bases each). CDR3 size: 15 residues. Looked up from germline, CDR1 is SGHTA and CDR2 is FQGTGA. Between the trimmed V and J ends, which lost 2 bases and 3 bases, there was a span of 8 bases. This chain's CDR3 is CASSLGGGGANVLTF. CDR3 nucleotide sequence: TGTGCCAGCAGCTTAGGGGGTGGTGGGGCCAACGTCCTGACTTTC.

The V and J genes are TRBV5-1 and TRBJ2-3; D gene ambiguous. This CDR3 has 12 residues. Trimming shortened V by 4 bases and J by 5 bases, and 8 bases separated the two germline ends. Per the germline V gene, CDR1 is SGHRS and CDR2 is YFSETQ. This CDR3 is CASSPYRDTQYF. CDR3 sequence (DNA): TGCGCCAGCAGCCCCTATCGAGATACGCAGTATTTT.

This chain connects TRBV5-1 to TRBJ2-5; D tentatively reads TRBD1 or TRBD2 (5 bases each). Per the germline V gene, CDR1 is SGHRS and CDR2 is YFSETQ. This CDR3 contains 16 residues. V was clipped by 0 bases and J by 1 base, with 13 bases between them. CDR3 sequence: CASSLAGQGAQETQYF. CDR3 in DNA: TGCGCCAGCAGCTTGGCAGGCCAGGGAGCCCAAGAGACCCAGTACTTC.

V and J are TRBV27 and TRBJ2-4, with D uncertain. The CDR3 length is 13 residues. V lost 1 base to trimming and J lost 3 bases, with 4 bases between them. Germline-derived CDR1 and CDR2 are MNHEY and SMNVEV (reference sequence). The CDR3 spells CASSLYDKNIQYF. CDR3 coding DNA: TGTGCCAGCAGTTTATACGACAAAAACATTCAGTACTTC.

This clonotype was recorded many times. The chain couples TRBV29-1 to TRBJ2-7, with TRBD2 as a possible D gene (6 bases). Germline CDR1 SQVTM, CDR2 ANQGSEA. CDR3 length: 14 amino acids. Trimming left V 4 bases short and J 8 bases short, with 21 bases between. CDR3 sequence: CSVGGRAAGPKQYF. The CDR3 nucleotides are TGCAGCGTTGGGGGAAGGGCTGCGGGGCCGAAGCAGTACTTC.

The gene calls are TRBV10-3 and TRBJ1-1; D remains unclear. This CDR3 region has 14 residues. The germline V gene has CDR1 ENHRY and CDR2 SYGVKD. The V and J ends lost 4 bases and 1 base respectively, with 10 bases between them. The CDR3 region has the DNA TGTGCCATCAGTGGCACTGGAGAGAACACTGAAGCTTTCTTT. Translation gives CAISGTGENTEAFF.

The chain uses TRBV29-1 and TRBJ2-3, with TRBD2 identical over 10 bases. Trimming at V came to 7 bases and at J to 4 bases, leaving 8 bases not matched to a gene. The length of the CDR3 is 14 residues. CDR1 and CDR2 from the germline V gene are SQVTM and ANQGSEA. The CDR3 coding sequence is TGCAGCGGGGAGGCTAGCGGGAGATCAGATACGCAGTATTTT. It codes for CSGEASGRSDTQYF.

The V and J genes are TRBV7-9 and TRBJ2-2; possible D gene TRBD1, 5 bases. Trimming removed 5 bases from V and 5 bases from J, with 15 bases in between. This CDR3 spans 15 amino acids. Germline lookup yields CDR1 SEHNR and CDR2 FQNEAQ (reference sequence). CDR3 DNA: TGTGCCAGCAGCGTAGGGTGGAAGGGGACCGGGGAGCTGTTTTTT. It is translated as CASSVGWKGTGELFF.

This clonotype was detected only a few times. The chain employs TRBV6-4 and TRBJ2-1; TRBD1 agrees at 8 bases. The CDR3 is made up of 15 amino acids. V lost 6 bases to trimming and J lost 7 bases; unmatched junction nucleotides: 11. The V gene's germline CDR1 is MRHNA and CDR2 SNTAGT. The CDR3: CASSAAPTGENEQFF. DNA of the CDR3: TGTGCCAGCAGCGCCGCTCCGACAGGGGAGAATGAGCAGTTCTTC.

The chain joins TRBV10-3 to TRBJ2-7, with TRBD1 as a possible D gene (5 bases). The CDR3 extends over 13 amino acids. Deletions cut 4 bases from V and 3 bases from J, with 10 bases between. The germline V gene has CDR1 ENHRY and CDR2 SYGVKD. The CDR3 sequence is CAISAPDNYEQYF. CDR3 nucleotide sequence: TGTGCCATCAGTGCCCCGGACAACTACGAGCAGTACTTC.

DNA of the CDR3: TGCGCCAGCAGTGCGGGTGTGGTGGGGGGTACGCAGTATTTT. Translated: CASSAGVVGGTQYF. The V gene is TRBV10-2, the J gene TRBJ2-3, with D possibly being TRBD2 (6 bases). The germline V gene encodes CDR1 WSHSY and CDR2 SAAADI. V was cut by 4 bases and J by 8 bases, with 16 bases left in between. CDR3 length: 14 amino acids.

The table lists this clonotype with a few counts. This rearrangement joins TRBV7-2 to TRBJ2-7; TRBD1 aligns across 7 bases. There are 13 residues in the CDR3. The ends lost 5 bases at V and 7 bases at J; junction bases unmatched: 8. Germline V lookup: CDR1 SGHTA, CDR2 FQGNSA. The chain's CDR3 is CASSPPDRWEQYF. In DNA, the CDR3 is TGTGCCAGCAGCCCCCCGGACAGGTGGGAGCAGTACTTC.

The chain combines TRBV9 with TRBJ1-3; 8 bases are a match to TRBD1. CDR3 length: 15 residues. J lost 4 bases, V lost 3 bases, and 6 bases had no gene match. The germline gives CDR1 SGDLS, CDR2 YYNGEE. The DNA for the CDR3 is TGTGCCAGCAGCGCGGAAACAGGGGGAGGAAACACCATATATTTT. Protein sequence: CASSAETGGGNTIYF. Combining the CDR3 with reference TRBV9 and TRBJ1-3 gives the whole variable domain DSGVTQTPKHLITATGQRVTLRCSPRSGDLSVYWYQQSLDQGLQFLIQYYNGEERAKGNILERFSAQQFPDLHSELNLSSLELGDSALYFCASSAETGGGNTIYFGEGSWLTVV.

This clonotype has ten or more counts. The chain uses TRBV7-3 and TRBJ1-3; D gene unclear. CDR1 and CDR2 from the germline V gene are SGHTA and FQGTGA. The CDR3 loop spans 16 amino acids. Trimming removed 1 base at V and 3 bases at J, with 13 bases between. CDR3 residues: CASSLKRVVFGNTIYF. For the CDR3, the DNA is TGTGCCAGCAGCTTAAAGAGGGTAGTATTTGGAAACACCATATATTTT.

This clonotype was recorded only once. The V call is TRBV7-6, the J call TRBJ1-1; 8 bases line up with TRBD1. This CDR3 has 14 residues. The V gene end was trimmed by 5 bases and the J gene end by 3 bases; junction bases not matched to a gene: 5. Germline assignment: CDR1 SGHVS and CDR2 FNYEAQ. CDR3 DNA: TGTGCCAGCAGCCGGACAGGGCCTCACACTGAAGCTTTCTTT. Encoded protein: CASSRTGPHTEAFF.

This clonotype appeared a few times. The CDR3 carries no conserved terminal phenylalanine or tryptophan, so it likely arises from a read error. The CDR3 nucleotides are TGTGCCAGCAGTCAAAGACAGGGGGCGCATAACGAGCAGTACCTC. Translating it yields CASSQRQGAHNEQYL. The chain couples TRBV27 to TRBJ2-7, with TRBD1 matching over 10 bases. V was pared by 5 bases and J by 5 bases, with 9 bases of the junction left unmatched. The CDR3 has 15 residues. CDR1 MNHEY and CDR2 SMNVEV come from the germline V gene (reference sequence).

This chain uses TRBV6-1 with TRBJ2-7; D unresolved. The germline gives CDR1 MNHNS, CDR2 SASEGT. With 3 bases removed from V and 9 bases from J, the gap between germline ends came to 6 bases. The CDR3 spans 10 residues. CDR3 in DNA: TGTGCCAGCAGTGACGCCGCGCAGTACTTC. Residues: CASSDAAQYF.

The rearrangement joins TRBV7-6 to TRBJ1-1; a possible D gene is TRBD1 (6 bases). The CDR3 sequence is 19 residues long. Germline values: CDR1 SGHVS, CDR2 FNYEAQ. V lost 1 base, J lost 0 bases, and 21 bases lay in between. In DNA, the CDR3 is TGTGCCAGCAGCTTAGGTCAGGGGTTCCAGGACCCTATGAACACTGAAGCTTTCTTT. Translation: CASSLGQGFQDPMNTEAFF.

J is TRBJ1-2 and V is TRBV4-2; D is ambiguous. V was pared by 0 bases and J by 3 bases, with 11 bases between. The CDR3 runs to 15 residues. The germline CDR1 and CDR2 sequences are LGHNA and YNFKEQ. CDR3 in DNA: TGTGCCAGCAGCCAAGAGGGATCCCCCCACTATGGCTACACCTTC. This sequence encodes CASSQEGSPHYGYTF.

The rearrangement uses TRBV9 and TRBJ2-3, with unresolved D. Germline assignment: CDR1 SGDLS and CDR2 YYNGEE. The CDR3 totals 14 residues. Trimming cost V 2 bases and J 7 bases, with 14 bases left between them. CDR3 nucleotide sequence: TGTGCCAGCAGCGTTGAAGGGCCCCCTAATACGCAGTATTTT. Encoded protein: CASSVEGPPNTQYF.

The chain has TRBV5-1 and TRBJ1-4; 10 nucleotides line up with TRBD1. This CDR3 has 16 amino acids. Germline assignment: CDR1 SGHRS and CDR2 YFSETQ. Trimming at V came to 4 bases and at J to 8 bases, leaving 11 bases not matched to a gene. The CDR3, as DNA: TGCGCCAGCAGCGCCCCCGGGACAGGGGAAGGGGAAAAACTGTTTTTT. It translates to CASSAPGTGEGEKLFF.

Ten or more counts support this clonotype. This chain links TRBV11-1 with TRBJ1-1; D is possibly TRBD1 (6 bases). The ends were cut back, 3 bases at V and 0 bases at J, with 14 bases in the middle. CDR3 length: 16 amino acids. Germline CDR1 is SGHAT and CDR2 is FQDESV (reference sequence). DNA of the CDR3: TGTGCCAGCAGCTTTTGGGGGCGGGGAATGAACACTGAAGCTTTCTTT. Protein product: CASSFWGRGMNTEAFF.

In the case of this clonotype: A much larger clone differs by one base, so this may be a read error. This chain uses TRBV4-1 with TRBJ1-5; 10 bases fit TRBD1. CDR1 is MGHRA and CDR2 is YSYEKL in the germline V gene. This CDR3 spans 19 amino acids. The CDR3: CASSQASRDRGRSSQPQHF. The DNA of the CDR3 is TGCGCCAGCAGCCAAGCGTCCCGGGACAGGGGACGGAGCAGTCAGCCCCAGCATTTT.

This clonotype was seen more than once but under ten times. The chain employs TRBV7-8 and TRBJ2-7; a weak D match, TRBD1 (6 bases). Trimming removed 5 bases from V and 6 bases from J, with 11 bases in between. From germline, CDR1 is SGHVS and CDR2 FQNEAQ. This CDR3 has 12 amino acids. CDR3 amino acids: CASSQGGGEQYF. The CDR3 region has the DNA TGTGCCAGCAGCCAAGGGGGTGGCGAGCAGTACTTC.

Many counts were recorded for this clonotype. The chain links TRBV19 to TRBJ1-2, with D tentatively TRBD1 (6 bases). Looked up from germline, CDR1 is LNHDA and CDR2 is SQIVND (reference sequence). Trimming took 6 bases from V and 7 from J, leaving 12 bases between them. This CDR3 region has 12 residues. The CDR3 is CASRQGGGGYTF. The CDR3 nucleotides read TGTGCCAGTAGACAGGGTGGAGGTGGCTACACCTTC.